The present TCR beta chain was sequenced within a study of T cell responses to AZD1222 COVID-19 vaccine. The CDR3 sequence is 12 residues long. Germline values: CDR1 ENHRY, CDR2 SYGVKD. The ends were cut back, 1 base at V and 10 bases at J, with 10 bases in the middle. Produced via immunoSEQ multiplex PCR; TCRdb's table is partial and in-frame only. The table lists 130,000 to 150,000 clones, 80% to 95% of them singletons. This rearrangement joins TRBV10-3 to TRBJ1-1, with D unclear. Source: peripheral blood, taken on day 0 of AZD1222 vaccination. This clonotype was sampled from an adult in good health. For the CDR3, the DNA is TGTGCCATCAGTGAGTTCTCCTCGGGAGCTTTCTTT. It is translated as CAISEFSSGAFF.